These 13 T cell receptor beta chains originate from one sample sequenced in a study of blood T cell repertoires in COVID-19. Generated by immunoSEQ multiplex PCR, the TCRdb table keeps only in-frame clones and is missing some. The data show approximately 83,000 clones, 75% to 85% seen once. The sequenced sample consisted of peripheral blood. Source of these receptors: a woman over 75 with acute or convalescent COVID-19.

The V call is TRBV3-1 (or the pseudogene TRBV3-2), the J call TRBJ1-1; TRBD1 matches 7 bases. J gave up 3 bases and V 3 bases, and 1 base lay outside the gene matches. This CDR3 is 13 amino acids long. The germline V gene encodes CDR1 LGHDT and CDR2 YNNKEL (reference sequence). CDR3 in amino acids: CASSHQGDTEAFF. In DNA, the CDR3 is TGTGCCAGCAGCCATCAGGGGGACACTGAAGCTTTCTTT.

This chain uses TRBV29-1 with TRBJ2-2; no clear D gene. Deletions cut 4 bases from V and 2 bases from J, with 11 bases between. Germline CDR1 and CDR2: SQVTM and ANQGSEA. This CDR3 is built from 14 residues. The CDR3 loop reads CSVVERSNTGELFF. CDR3 DNA: TGCAGCGTTGTCGAACGGAGCAACACCGGGGAGCTGTTTTTT.

This chain links TRBV5-1 with TRBJ1-4; possibly TRBD1 for D (6 bases). Trimming removed 4 bases at V and 4 bases at J, with 11 bases between. CDR1 SGHRS and CDR2 YFSETQ come from the germline V gene. This CDR3 contains 14 residues. CDR3 amino acids: CASSAQGINEKLFF. Here the CDR3 DNA reads TGCGCCAGCAGCGCCCAGGGGATTAATGAAAAACTGTTTTTT.

The DNA of the CDR3 is TGTGCCAGCAGCTTGAGCCGGACTAGCGGGAGTTTCGAAGAGACCCAGTACTTC. This encodes CASSLSRTSGSFEETQYF. The V gene is TRBV7-8, the J gene TRBJ2-5; 13 nucleotides line up with TRBD2. Losses at the gene ends were 3 bases for V and 3 bases for J; bases not matched to a gene: 10. CDR3 length equals 18 residues. Germline CDR1 reads SGHVS; CDR2 reads FQNEAQ. The full variable domain, completed using reference TRBV7-8 and TRBJ2-5, is GAGVSQSPRYKVAKRGQDVALRCDPISGHVSLFWYQQALGQGPEFLTYFQNEAQLDKSGLPSDRFFAERPEGSVSTLKIQRTQQEDSAVYLCASSLSRTSGSFEETQYFGPGTRLLVL.

The rearrangement uses TRBV6-5 and TRBJ2-2, with D possibly being TRBD2 (7 bases). The V and J ends lost 4 bases and 6 bases respectively, with 12 bases between them. Germline V CDR1 and CDR2: MNHEY, SVGAGI. This CDR3 comprises 14 residues. CDR3 loop: CASSSGGRAGELFF. CDR3 in DNA: TGTGCCAGCAGTTCGGGGGGCAGGGCCGGGGAGCTGTTTTTT.

This clone was recorded a few times. The gene calls are TRBV20-1 and TRBJ2-3; 8 bases are a match to TRBD1. The CDR3 has 12 residues. The J segment lost 10 bases and the V segment lost 3 bases, leaving 6 bases of the junction unmatched. Germline V gene lookup returns CDR1 DFQATT and CDR2 SNEGSKA (reference sequence). The CDR3 spells CSASRQGLAQYF. For the CDR3, the DNA is TGCAGTGCTAGTCGACAGGGGCTGGCGCAGTATTTT.

The V call is TRBV6-1, the J call TRBJ1-5, with D tentatively TRBD1 (5 bases). Germline CDR1 MNHNS, CDR2 SASEGT. V dropped 1 base and J dropped 1 base, with 14 bases sitting between them. The CDR3 is 17 amino acids. In DNA, the CDR3 is TGTGCCAGCAGTGAAGGTCAGGGAGGATTCAGCAATCAGCCCCAGCATTTT. As protein: CASSEGQGGFSNQPQHF.

The chain combines TRBV2 with TRBJ1-6; no definite D call. The V end was cut by 3 bases, the J end by 9 bases, with 15 bases between. CDR3 length equals 15 residues. Germline V gene sequence: CDR1 SNHLY, CDR2 FYNNEI. CDR3 sequence: CASSDSGRPGSPLHF. The CDR3 DNA is TGTGCCAGCAGTGACTCTGGCAGGCCCGGTTCACCCCTCCACTTT.

The V and J genes are TRBV3-1 (or the pseudogene TRBV3-2) and TRBJ2-5, with 7 positions matching TRBD2. V shed 4 bases and J 2 bases; nucleotides not matched to a gene: 4. This CDR3 region has 14 residues. The germline V gene has CDR1 LGHDT and CDR2 YNNKEL (reference sequence). The DNA of the CDR3 is TGTGCCAGCAGCCCACCGGGACTACAAGAGACCCAGTACTTC. Its translation: CASSPPGLQETQYF.

The genes are TRBV7-2 and TRBJ1-1, with 7 bases matching TRBD1. This CDR3 comprises 14 residues. With 6 bases clipped from V and 2 bases from J, the junction kept 6 bases outside the gene matches. CDR1 and CDR2 from the germline V gene are SGHTA and FQGNSA. DNA for the CDR3: TGTGCCAGCAGTCGACAGGGCGGCAACACTGAAGCTTTCTTT. This encodes CASSRQGGNTEAFF.

The chain has TRBV18 and TRBJ1-6, with a possible D match to TRBD1 (5 bases). The germline gives CDR1 KGHSH, CDR2 LQKENI. The CDR3 length is 15 residues. V was cut by 0 bases and J by 7 bases, with 10 bases left in between. The CDR3 is CASSPPGQLNSPLHF. CDR3 nucleotides: TGTGCCAGCTCACCACCCGGACAACTAAATTCACCCCTCCACTTT.

The rearrangement links TRBV6-4 to TRBJ2-1, with 14 bases matching TRBD2. The V gene end was trimmed by 6 bases and the J gene end by 7 bases; junction bases not matched to a gene: 2. Germline V gene sequence: CDR1 MRHNA, CDR2 SNTAGT. The CDR3 runs to 14 residues. CDR3 DNA: TGTGCCAGCAGCCGACTAGCGGGAGGGAATGAGCAGTTCTTC. It encodes CASSRLAGGNEQFF.

The genes are TRBV2 and TRBJ2-7; 9 nucleotides line up with TRBD1. The ends lost 6 bases at V and 4 bases at J; junction bases unmatched: 7. The germline V gene encodes CDR1 SNHLY and CDR2 FYNNEI. The CDR3 is made up of 14 amino acids. The CDR3 nucleotides read TGTGCCAGCAGAAAGACAGGGGGAGGTTACGAGCAGTACTTC. Encoded protein: CASRKTGGGYEQYF.